This TCR beta chain was obtained from a study of a mutant IDH1 vaccine in newly diagnosed glioma. As for the study in general: Of the patients given treatment, 62.5% were male and 37.5% were female, and a mean age of roughly 40 years was recorded.

This table comes from immunoSEQ multiplex PCR, and its TCRdb copy is limited to in-frame clones, with some not included. Of tens of thousands of clones listed, roughly 93% are singletons. CDR1 and CDR2 from the germline V gene are SGHTA and FQGNSA. The CDR3 loop spans 16 amino acids. V lost 4 bases, J lost 8 bases, and 11 bases stayed unmatched. In this sample, this clone turned up once. Time point in this sample: baseline, week 1 (first vaccination visit). The treatment is: pre-vaccination baseline after standard-of-care therapy. This TCR came from a middle-aged man with glioma. Sequences were derived from PBMCs, sampled from a glioma patient treated with radiotherapy, temozolomide or both. The chain employs TRBV7-2 and TRBJ1-6; 7 positions agree with TRBD1. CDR3 coding DNA: TGTGCCAGCAGCTCTACGACAGGGTATAGTTATTCACCCCTCCACTTT. Amino acid sequence: CASSSTTGYSYSPLHF.